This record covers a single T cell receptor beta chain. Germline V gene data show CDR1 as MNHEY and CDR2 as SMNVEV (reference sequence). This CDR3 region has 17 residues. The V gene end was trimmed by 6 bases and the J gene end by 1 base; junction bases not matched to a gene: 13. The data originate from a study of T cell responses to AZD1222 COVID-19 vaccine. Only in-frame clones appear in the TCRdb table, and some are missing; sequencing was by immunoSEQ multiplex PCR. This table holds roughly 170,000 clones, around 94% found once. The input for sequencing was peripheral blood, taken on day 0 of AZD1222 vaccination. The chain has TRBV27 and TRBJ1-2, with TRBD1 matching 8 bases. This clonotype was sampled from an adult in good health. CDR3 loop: CASSKRPQTGVNYGYTF. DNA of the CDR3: TGTGCCAGCAGCAAAAGACCCCAGACAGGGGTTAACTATGGCTACACCTTC.